The 24 T cell receptor beta chains reported below all come from one sample, sequenced in a study of vaccination and CD4 T cells after COVID-19. An Oncomine TCR Beta short-read assay was used to sequence the DNA from cultured CD4+ T cells. TCRdb re-analysed the PCR reads in MiXCR, keeping a single row per CDR3 protein. The data show 20,000 or so distinct CDR3 sequences, 50% to 60% seen once. Treatment described: roughly 10-day PBMC culture with coronavirus spike peptide pools or control peptides (ViraFEST assay). These receptors' targets are unknown. The sample was CD4+ T cells from blood, cultured in vitro, taken after SARS-CoV-2 vaccination. These TCRs come from a human donor who had recovered from COVID-19.

The chain carries TRBV6-1 and TRBJ1-5, with a tentative D call TRBD1 (5 bases). Trimming cost V 5 bases and J 3 bases, with 8 bases left between them. The CDR3 spans 13 residues. Germline CDR1 and CDR2: MNHNS and SASEGT. The CDR3 reads CASSRGINQPQHF. DNA of the CDR3: TGTGCCAGCAGTCGGGGGATCAATCAGCCCCAGCATTTT.

In regard to this clonotype: The conserved phenylalanine or tryptophan normally closing the CDR3 is absent here, so this likely arose from a read error. V and J are TRBV12-3 or TRBV12-4 and TRBJ2-5; D may be TRBD2 (6 bases). This CDR3 spans 14 amino acids. Trimming cost V 0 bases and J 2 bases, with 7 bases left between them. CDR3 in amino acids: CASSLAGGQETQYY. CDR3 nucleotide sequence: TGTGCCAGCAGTTTAGCGGGGGGACAAGAGACCCAGTACTAC.

This clonotype has only one observation. This chain uses TRBV24-1 with TRBJ2-7, with unresolved D. Trimming removed 5 bases from V and 7 bases from J, with 5 bases in between. The CDR3 is 10 amino acids. Germline assignment: CDR1 KGHDR and CDR2 SFDVKD. CDR3 sequence (DNA): TGTGCCACCAGTGCCAGTGAGCAGTACTTC. Its protein is CATSASEQYF.

The gene calls are TRBV7-2 and TRBJ2-6; unclear D gene. The CDR3 is made up of 14 amino acids. Trimming removed 2 bases at V and 0 bases at J, with 2 bases between. The germline CDR1 and CDR2 sequences are SGHTA and FQGNSA. The CDR3 region is CASSLSSGANVLTF. The CDR3, as DNA: TGTGCCAGCAGCTTATCCTCTGGGGCCAACGTCCTGACTTTC.

In this sample, this clonotype turned up a few times. V and J are TRBV30 and TRBJ1-5; TRBD1 might be the D (5 bases). Germline CDR1 GTSNPN, CDR2 SVGIG (reference sequence). The CDR3 is made up of 16 amino acids. Between the trimmed V and J ends, which lost 0 bases and 0 bases, there was a span of 12 bases. This CDR3 reads CAWSVLQGGSNQPQHF. The CDR3 DNA reads TGTGCCTGGAGTGTACTCCAGGGAGGTAGCAATCAGCCCCAGCATTTT.

This CDR3 reads CASSSNRDTAFF. The DNA of the CDR3 is TGTGCCAGCAGCTCGAATCGGGACACAGCTTTCTTT. J is TRBJ1-1 and V is TRBV11-3, with a tentative D call TRBD1 (6 bases). Trimming cost V 4 bases and J 10 bases, with 13 bases left between them. Germline lookup yields CDR1 SGHNT and CDR2 YENEEA. This CDR3 spans 12 amino acids.

CDR3 region: CSAREPGTAVGYTF. The CDR3 DNA follows: TGCAGTGCTAGGGAACCAGGGACCGCTGTCGGCTACACCTTC. The chain is built from TRBV20-1 and TRBJ1-2; TRBD1 might be the D (5 bases). V was cut by 3 bases and J by 8 bases, with 19 bases left in between. CDR1 is DFQATT, CDR2 SNEGSKA, per germline (reference sequence). This CDR3 spans 14 amino acids.

The chain employs TRBV6-5 and TRBJ2-1, with 10 bases that match TRBD2. CDR3 size: 15 residues. Germline V gene lookup returns CDR1 MNHEY and CDR2 SVGAGI. V lost 2 bases to trimming and J lost 4 bases; unmatched junction nucleotides: 2. The CDR3 DNA follows: TGTGCCAGCAGTTACAAAGCGGGAGGGTACAATGAGCAGTTCTTC. Translating it yields CASSYKAGGYNEQFF.

This clonotype was counted only a few times. The chain carries TRBV6-5 and TRBJ2-7, with 8 bases aligning to TRBD2. V trimming: 4 bases; J trimming: 7 bases; junction bases outside the gene matches: 15. Germline V CDR1 and CDR2: MNHEY, SVGAGI. The CDR3 runs 16 residues. The CDR3 sequence is CASSSRRLASTGEQYF. In DNA, the CDR3 is TGTGCCAGCAGTTCGCGTAGACTAGCGTCTACGGGGGAGCAGTACTTC.

V usage is TRBV7-2 and J usage is TRBJ1-1, with D hard to call. CDR3 length equals 13 residues. Trimming removed 6 bases from V and 1 base from J, with 9 bases in between. Germline V gene sequence: CDR1 SGHTA, CDR2 FQGNSA. Here the CDR3 DNA reads TGTGCCAGCAGACTCACAGAGAACACTGAAGCTTTCTTT. Amino acids: CASRLTENTEAFF. The full variable domain, its missing parts supplied by reference TRBV7-2 and TRBJ1-1, is GAGVSQSPSNKVTEKGKDVELRCDPISGHTALYWYRQSLGQGLEFLIYFQGNSAPDKSGLPSDRFSAERTGGSVSTLTIQRTQQEDSAVYLCASRLTENTEAFFGQGTRLTVV.

In its sample, this clonotype was seen a few times. The chain couples TRBV7-2 to TRBJ2-5, with 7 bases aligning to TRBD2. V dropped 2 bases and J dropped 7; count of bases not matched to a gene: 4. The germline V gene has CDR1 SGHTA and CDR2 FQGNSA. CDR3 size: 13 residues. The CDR3 DNA reads as TGTGCCAGCAGCTTACGATGGGAGGGGACCCAGTACTTC. Protein product: CASSLRWEGTQYF. The whole variable domain, remainder taken from reference TRBV7-2 and TRBJ2-5, is GAGVSQSPSNKVTEKGKDVELRCDPISGHTALYWYRQSLGQGLEFLIYFQGNSAPDKSGLPSDRFSAERTGGSVSTLTIQRTQQEDSAVYLCASSLRWEGTQYFGPGTRLLVL.

The gene calls are TRBV7-9 and TRBJ2-2; 8 nucleotides align to TRBD2. After removal of 4 bases from V and 7 bases from J, the junction contained 11 bases not matched to a gene. This CDR3 comprises 16 residues. Germline lookup yields CDR1 SEHNR and CDR2 FQNEAQ (reference sequence). CDR3 in amino acids: CASSYGLAGGVGELFF. The CDR3 nucleotides are TGTGCCAGCAGCTATGGACTAGCAGGAGGTGTCGGGGAGCTGTTTTTT.

V usage is TRBV7-6 and J usage is TRBJ1-5, with TRBD1 matching over 8 bases. J lost 4 bases, V lost 3 bases, and 5 bases had no gene match. CDR1 is SGHVS, CDR2 FNYEAQ, per germline. This CDR3 has 15 amino acids. This chain's CDR3 is CASSLGTGGNQPQHF. The CDR3 DNA reads as TGTGCCAGCAGCTTGGGGACAGGCGGGAATCAGCCCCAGCATTTT. The full variable domain, with the rest looked up from reference TRBV7-6 and TRBJ1-5, is GAGVSQSPRYKVTKRGQDVALRCDPISGHVSLYWYRQALGQGPEFLTYFNYEAQQDKSGLPNDRFSAERPEGSISTLTIQRTEQRDSAMYRCASSLGTGGNQPQHFGDGTRLSIL.

This clonotype has more than one count but fewer than ten. The chain couples TRBV20-1 to TRBJ1-3; possibly TRBD1 for D (6 bases). The CDR3 sequence is 14 residues long. Per the germline V gene, CDR1 is DFQATT and CDR2 is SNEGSKA (reference sequence). Deletions cut 3 bases from V and 4 bases from J, with 13 bases between. CDR3 coding DNA: TGCAGTGCTAGTTTTGGCCAGGGGGGAAACACCATATATTTT. Its protein is CSASFGQGGNTIYF.

The chain combines TRBV28 with TRBJ2-7; D unresolved. CDR1 and CDR2 (germline): MDHEN, SYDVKM. Trimming removed 3 bases from V and 7 bases from J, with 7 bases in between. This CDR3 region has 11 residues. CDR3 in DNA: TGTGCCAGCAGTTTTGCCTGGGAGCAGTACTTC. Translation gives CASSFAWEQYF.

The chain links TRBV2 to TRBJ2-7; D not resolved. This CDR3 has 13 amino acids. Germline CDR1 reads SNHLY; CDR2 reads FYNNEI. Trimming cost V 3 bases and J 2 bases, with 8 bases left between them. The DNA of the CDR3 is TGTGCCAGCAGTGAGGGCATAGCCTACGAGCAGTACTTC. This gives the protein CASSEGIAYEQYF.

This chain uses TRBV6-5 with TRBJ1-6; D gene unclear. Trimming stripped 0 bases from V and 8 bases from J, with 8 bases between. The CDR3 contains 14 residues. Germline CDR1 and CDR2: MNHEY and SVGAGI. CDR3 bases: TGTGCCAGCAGTTACTCCCATGGGCATTCACCCCTCCACTTT. Translation gives CASSYSHGHSPLHF.

The chain employs TRBV28 and TRBJ1-1; 10 bases fit TRBD1. Germline trimming cut 5 bases from V and 0 bases from J; bases unmatched to any gene: 12. Germline-derived CDR1 and CDR2 are MDHEN and SYDVKM. The CDR3 has 18 residues. As DNA, the CDR3 is TGTGCCAGCAGTATCTCGGGACAGGGGACCTACTTGAACACTGAAGCTTTCTTT. Translation gives CASSISGQGTYLNTEAFF.

V and J are TRBV14 and TRBJ1-6; perhaps TRBD1 as D (6 bases). The germline CDR1 and CDR2 sequences are SGHDN and FVKESK. There are 13 residues in the CDR3. The ends were cut back, 9 bases at V and 5 bases at J, with 11 bases in the middle. CDR3: CASRQVDNSPLHF. The CDR3 DNA reads TGTGCCAGTAGACAGGTTGATAATTCACCCCTCCACTTT.

The rearrangement uses TRBV30 and TRBJ2-3, with D maybe TRBD1 (5 bases). Trimming took off 8 bases at V and 1 base at J, with 10 bases between the two ends. This CDR3 has 12 amino acids. CDR1 GTSNPN and CDR2 SVGIG come from the germline V gene (reference sequence). The chain's CDR3 is CAVGHRTDTQYF. CDR3 bases: TGTGCCGTGGGGCACCGCACAGATACGCAGTATTTT.

This clonotype was observed a handful of times. V gene TRBV28 combines with J gene TRBJ2-3; possibly TRBD2 for D (6 bases). Germline V CDR1 and CDR2: MDHEN, SYDVKM. Trimming took 5 bases from V and 4 from J, leaving 13 bases between them. The CDR3 totals 14 residues. CDR3 sequence: CASSPGGGSDTQYF. Here the CDR3 DNA reads TGTGCCAGCAGTCCCGGTGGGGGGTCAGATACGCAGTATTTT.

This chain's CDR3 is CASSLARGTGGGYTF. The CDR3 DNA reads TGTGCCAGCAGCTTAGCGCGCGGGACAGGGGGTGGCTACACCTTC. The chain has TRBV7-2 and TRBJ1-2; 11 nucleotides match TRBD1. The CDR3 has 15 residues. CDR1 SGHTA and CDR2 FQGNSA come from the germline V gene. With V trimmed by 0 bases and J by 7 bases, 4 bases remained unmatched.

The rearrangement uses TRBV7-9 and TRBJ1-3; D might be TRBD1 (5 bases). The CDR3 loop spans 15 amino acids. Germline CDR1 and CDR2: SEHNR and FQNEAQ (reference sequence). V gave up 1 base and J gave up 4 bases, with 11 bases separating them. The CDR3 DNA follows: TGTGCCAGCAGCTTAGAGGGGCCCCCCGGAAACACCATATATTTT. It specifies CASSLEGPPGNTIYF.

This sequence joins TRBV6-2 or TRBV6-3 and TRBJ1-2; D not resolved. Trimming removed 5 bases at V and 6 bases at J, with 22 bases between. The CDR3 sequence is 16 residues long. Germline-derived CDR1 and CDR2 are MNHEY and SVGEGT. CDR3 coding DNA: TGTGCCAGCAGTCCCCTCTTCGGCAGAGGCGGCCATGGCTACACCTTC. Its translation: CASSPLFGRGGHGYTF.